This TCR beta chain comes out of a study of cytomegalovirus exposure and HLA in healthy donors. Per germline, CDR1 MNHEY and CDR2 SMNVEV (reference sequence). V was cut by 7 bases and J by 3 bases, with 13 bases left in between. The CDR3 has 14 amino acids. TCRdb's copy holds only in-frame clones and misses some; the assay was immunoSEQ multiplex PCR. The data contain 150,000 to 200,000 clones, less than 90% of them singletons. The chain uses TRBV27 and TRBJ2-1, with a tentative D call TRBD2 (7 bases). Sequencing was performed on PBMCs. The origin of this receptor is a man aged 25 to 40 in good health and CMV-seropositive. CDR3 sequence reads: CASKGGGVYNEQFF. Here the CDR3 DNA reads TGTGCCAGCAAAGGAGGGGGGGTCTACAATGAGCAGTTCTTC.